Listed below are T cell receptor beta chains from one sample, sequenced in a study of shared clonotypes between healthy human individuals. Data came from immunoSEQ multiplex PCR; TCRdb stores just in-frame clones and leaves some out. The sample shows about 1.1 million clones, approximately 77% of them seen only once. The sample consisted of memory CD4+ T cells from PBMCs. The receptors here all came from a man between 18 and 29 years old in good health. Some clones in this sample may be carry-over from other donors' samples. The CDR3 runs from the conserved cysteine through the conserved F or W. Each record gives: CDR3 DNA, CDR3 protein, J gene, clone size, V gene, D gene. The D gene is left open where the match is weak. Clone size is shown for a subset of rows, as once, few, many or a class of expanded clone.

CDR3nt: TGCAGTGCAGCAGAAGAGACCCAGTACTTC
CDR3aa: CSAAEETQYF
j_gene: TRBJ2-5
abundance: NA
v_gene: TRBV20-1
d_gene: NA

CDR3nt: TGTGCCACGGCGGTAGGCGACACCGGGGAGCTGTTTTTT
CDR3aa: CATAVGDTGELFF
j_gene: TRBJ2-2
abundance: few
v_gene: TRBV7-9
d_gene: NA

CDR3nt: TGTGCCAGTACCAAGGGAGCCCCCCCCAGCTCCTACAATGAGCAGTTCTTC
CDR3aa: CASTKGAPPSSYNEQFF
j_gene: TRBJ2-1
abundance: NA
v_gene: TRBV19
d_gene: NA

CDR3nt: TGTGCCAGCAGCTCCAAGCGGGTAGATCACTACAATGAGCAGTTCTTC
CDR3aa: CASSSKRVDHYNEQFF
j_gene: TRBJ2-1
abundance: NA
v_gene: TRBV13
d_gene: NA

CDR3nt: TGTGCCAGCAGTTACGGGCTAGTCGGTGAGCAGTTCTTC
CDR3aa: CASSYGLVGEQFF
j_gene: TRBJ2-1
abundance: NA
v_gene: TRBV6-6
d_gene: NA

CDR3nt: TGCGCCAGCTTCCAAAACCCGGGAGTACCCTACGAGCAGTACTTC
CDR3aa: CASFQNPGVPYEQYF
j_gene: TRBJ2-7
abundance: NA
v_gene: TRBV5-1
d_gene: NA

CDR3nt: TGTGCCACCAGCAGGGCCAGCGGGAGGTCCTACAATGAGCAGTTCTTC
CDR3aa: CATSRASGRSYNEQFF
j_gene: TRBJ2-1
abundance: once
v_gene: TRBV15
d_gene: TRBD2

CDR3nt: TGCGCCAGCAGCCAAAGTAAAAACTTAACCTACAATGAGCAGTTCTTC
CDR3aa: CASSQSKNLTYNEQFF
j_gene: TRBJ2-1
abundance: NA
v_gene: TRBV4-1
d_gene: NA

CDR3nt: TGTGCCAGCAGCGCGGGACTAGCTTACTACGAGCAGTACTTC
CDR3aa: CASSAGLAYYEQYF
j_gene: TRBJ2-7
abundance: NA
v_gene: TRBV9
d_gene: TRBD2

CDR3nt: TGTGCCAGCAGTGAAAGAAGGGGAGGGAGTTTAGGAGAGACCCAGTACTTC
CDR3aa: CASSERRGGSLGETQYF
j_gene: TRBJ2-5
abundance: NA
v_gene: TRBV6-1
d_gene: TRBD2

CDR3nt: TGTGCCATCAGTACCGGGACCCCACCAGACGAGCAGTTCTTC
CDR3aa: CAISTGTPPDEQFF
j_gene: TRBJ2-1
abundance: NA
v_gene: TRBV10-3
d_gene: NA

CDR3nt: TGTGCCAGCAGCGTAGGTCCCGGGGGCGGGAGTAATACCGGGGAGCTGTTTTTT
CDR3aa: CASSVGPGGGSNTGELFF
j_gene: TRBJ2-2
abundance: NA
v_gene: TRBV9
d_gene: NA

CDR3nt: TGTGCCAGCATCCCATTGGTATCCAACATTCAGTACTTC
CDR3aa: CASIPLVSNIQYF
j_gene: TRBJ2-4
abundance: many
v_gene: TRBV7-9
d_gene: NA

CDR3nt: TGCAGCGTTGAAGGGGCAAGGGGAAACACCATATATTTT
CDR3aa: CSVEGARGNTIYF
j_gene: TRBJ1-3
abundance: NA
v_gene: TRBV29-1
d_gene: NA

CDR3nt: TGCGCCAGCAGCCCCGGGACTAGCGGGATCCTGTTTTTGGAGCAGTACTTC
CDR3aa: CASSPGTSGILFLEQYF
j_gene: TRBJ2-7
abundance: few
v_gene: TRBV5-1
d_gene: TRBD2

CDR3nt: TGCGCCAGCAGTGAGGCGGGCCGAAGCTCCTACGAGCAGTACTTC
CDR3aa: CASSEAGRSSYEQYF
j_gene: TRBJ2-7
abundance: NA
v_gene: TRBV10-1
d_gene: NA

CDR3nt: TGTGCCAGCAGCTTAAATCCAGGGTCCTACAATGAGCAGTTCTTC
CDR3aa: CASSLNPGSYNEQFF
j_gene: TRBJ2-1
abundance: NA
v_gene: TRBV7-3
d_gene: NA

CDR3nt: TGCGCCAGCAGCCGCGGGACGGTTCAAGAGACCCAGTACTTC
CDR3aa: CASSRGTVQETQYF
j_gene: TRBJ2-5
abundance: NA
v_gene: TRBV5-1
d_gene: NA

CDR3nt: TGTGCCAGCAGCTCCGGGACAGAGGGCCCAAGGGGCTACACCTTC
CDR3aa: CASSSGTEGPRGYTF
j_gene: TRBJ1-2
abundance: NA
v_gene: TRBV28
d_gene: TRBD1

CDR3nt: TGTGCCAGCGGCACAGGGACCTCCTACGAGCAGTACTTC
CDR3aa: CASGTGTSYEQYF
j_gene: TRBJ2-7
abundance: NA
v_gene: TRBV2
d_gene: NA

CDR3nt: TGCGCCAGCAGCGAACTAGACCTCTTTGACTACAATGAGCAGTTCTTC
CDR3aa: CASSELDLFDYNEQFF
j_gene: TRBJ2-1
abundance: few
v_gene: TRBV4-1
d_gene: NA

CDR3nt: TGTGCCAGCAAACAGGGGGCTGTCACCGGGGAGCTGTTTTTT
CDR3aa: CASKQGAVTGELFF
j_gene: TRBJ2-2
abundance: few
v_gene: TRBV7-3
d_gene: TRBD1

CDR3nt: TGCGCCAGCAGCCCCTTGGGGGAAAAGACCTACGAGCAGTACTTC
CDR3aa: CASSPLGEKTYEQYF
j_gene: TRBJ2-7
abundance: NA
v_gene: TRBV5-1
d_gene: NA

CDR3nt: TGTGCCAGCAGCTGGGACAGGGTGAACACCGGGGAGCTGTTTTTT
CDR3aa: CASSWDRVNTGELFF
j_gene: TRBJ2-2
abundance: NA
v_gene: TRBV11-2
d_gene: TRBD1

CDR3nt: TGTGCCAGCAGCCAAGATCTTGTCGGGGGGCGCGTCTATGGCTACACCTTC
CDR3aa: CASSQDLVGGRVYGYTF
j_gene: TRBJ1-2
abundance: NA
v_gene: TRBV14
d_gene: NA

CDR3nt: TGTGCCTCCAGACCCCGGGACTGGGATATGAGGGGCTACACCTTC
CDR3aa: CASRPRDWDMRGYTF
j_gene: TRBJ1-2
abundance: NA
v_gene: TRBV28
d_gene: NA

CDR3nt: TGTGCCAGCAGTCGCACAGGGGCCGATGAGCAGTTCTTC
CDR3aa: CASSRTGADEQFF
j_gene: TRBJ2-1
abundance: NA
v_gene: TRBV27
d_gene: TRBD1

CDR3nt: TGTGCCAGCAGCCAGGACCCGGGACAGGGGTCCAACGAGCAGTACTTC
CDR3aa: CASSQDPGQGSNEQYF
j_gene: TRBJ2-7
abundance: NA
v_gene: TRBV4-2
d_gene: TRBD1

CDR3nt: TGTGCCAGCAGTTCGATCGAGACCCAGTACTTC
CDR3aa: CASSSIETQYF
j_gene: TRBJ2-5
abundance: few
v_gene: TRBV28
d_gene: NA

CDR3nt: TGTGCCAGCAGCCCCCCACTAGCGGGAGCGGTAGATACGCAGTATTTT
CDR3aa: CASSPPLAGAVDTQYF
j_gene: TRBJ2-3
abundance: NA
v_gene: TRBV5-4
d_gene: TRBD2

CDR3nt: TGTGCCAGCAGTGTGCGATTAGCTTCCGAGCAGTACTTC
CDR3aa: CASSVRLASEQYF
j_gene: TRBJ2-7
abundance: NA
v_gene: TRBV2
d_gene: NA

CDR3nt: TGTGCCAGCAGCCGCCCCGACAGGAACACTGAAGCTTTCTTT
CDR3aa: CASSRPDRNTEAFF
j_gene: TRBJ1-1
abundance: NA
v_gene: TRBV7-3
d_gene: NA

CDR3nt: TGTGCCAGCAGCTTATGGGGGACTAGCGGGTCCTACAATGAGCAGTTCTTC
CDR3aa: CASSLWGTSGSYNEQFF
j_gene: TRBJ2-1
abundance: NA
v_gene: TRBV7-2
d_gene: TRBD2

CDR3nt: TGTGCCAGCAGCTTAGAGAGTCCGCGATCGGGGACTGAAGCTTTCTTT
CDR3aa: CASSLESPRSGTEAFF
j_gene: TRBJ1-1
abundance: NA
v_gene: TRBV7-9
d_gene: NA

CDR3nt: TGCGCCAGCATGGTAACGGCTAGCGGGACCTACGAGCAGTACTTC
CDR3aa: CASMVTASGTYEQYF
j_gene: TRBJ2-7
abundance: NA
v_gene: TRBV5-1
d_gene: TRBD2

CDR3nt: TGTGCCTGGAGTCTAGACAGGGCTCAGCCCCAGCATTTT
CDR3aa: CAWSLDRAQPQHF
j_gene: TRBJ1-5
abundance: NA
v_gene: TRBV30
d_gene: TRBD1

CDR3nt: TGTGCCAGCAGTGAAATTCTCTATGGCTACACCTTC
CDR3aa: CASSEILYGYTF
j_gene: TRBJ1-2
abundance: NA
v_gene: TRBV2
d_gene: NA

CDR3nt: TGTGCCAGCAGTTACTCCCCCAGGAGCACCGGGGAGCTGTTTTTT
CDR3aa: CASSYSPRSTGELFF
j_gene: TRBJ2-2
abundance: NA
v_gene: TRBV6-5
d_gene: NA

CDR3nt: TGTGCCAGCACCCCGGGACAAGGCGGCTACACCTTC
CDR3aa: CASTPGQGGYTF
j_gene: TRBJ1-2
abundance: once
v_gene: TRBV9
d_gene: NA

CDR3nt: TGCGCCAGCAGTATTTCCGGGAGGGCCAATGAGCAGTTCTTC
CDR3aa: CASSISGRANEQFF
j_gene: TRBJ2-1
abundance: many
v_gene: TRBV10-2
d_gene: TRBD2

CDR3nt: TGTGCCAGCAGCTTTCAGATGCTGGGCTACGAGCAGTACTTC
CDR3aa: CASSFQMLGYEQYF
j_gene: TRBJ2-7
abundance: NA
v_gene: TRBV11-2
d_gene: NA

CDR3nt: TGTGCCAGCAGCACAGACAGGGGGGCGGGTGAGCAGTTCTTC
CDR3aa: CASSTDRGAGEQFF
j_gene: TRBJ2-1
abundance: NA
v_gene: TRBV5-6
d_gene: TRBD1

CDR3nt: TGTGCCTGGAGTGGTGAAGAGACCCAGTACTTC
CDR3aa: CAWSGEETQYF
j_gene: TRBJ2-5
abundance: few
v_gene: TRBV30
d_gene: NA

CDR3nt: TGTGCCAGCAGCCGGACAGCCGACACCGGGGAGCTGTTTTTT
CDR3aa: CASSRTADTGELFF
j_gene: TRBJ2-2
abundance: NA
v_gene: TRBV7-6
d_gene: NA

CDR3nt: TGTGCCAGCAGCTTCTCTGACTCTGGGGCCAACGTCCTGACTTTC
CDR3aa: CASSFSDSGANVLTF
j_gene: TRBJ2-6
abundance: few
v_gene: TRBV7-9
d_gene: NA

CDR3nt: TGCGCCAGCAGCTTGGACGGGGGACCCAAAAACATTCAGTACTTC
CDR3aa: CASSLDGGPKNIQYF
j_gene: TRBJ2-4
abundance: NA
v_gene: TRBV5-1
d_gene: NA

CDR3nt: TGTGCCAGCAGCTTACCAGGAGGGGGTCTCTATGGCTACACCTTC
CDR3aa: CASSLPGGGLYGYTF
j_gene: TRBJ1-2
abundance: NA
v_gene: TRBV7-9
d_gene: NA

CDR3nt: TGCGCCAGCAGCAACGGGCCTAATGAAAAACTGTTTTTT
CDR3aa: CASSNGPNEKLFF
j_gene: TRBJ1-4
abundance: NA
v_gene: TRBV5-1
d_gene: NA

CDR3nt: TGCGCCAGCAGCTTGGCCGCCCAGGCTGGGGCCAACGTCCTGACTTTC
CDR3aa: CASSLAAQAGANVLTF
j_gene: TRBJ2-6
abundance: few
v_gene: TRBV5-1
d_gene: NA

CDR3nt: TGCGCCAGCAGCTTGAACAGGGAGAAGTCGGGCTACACCTTC
CDR3aa: CASSLNREKSGYTF
j_gene: TRBJ1-2
abundance: NA
v_gene: TRBV5-1
d_gene: NA